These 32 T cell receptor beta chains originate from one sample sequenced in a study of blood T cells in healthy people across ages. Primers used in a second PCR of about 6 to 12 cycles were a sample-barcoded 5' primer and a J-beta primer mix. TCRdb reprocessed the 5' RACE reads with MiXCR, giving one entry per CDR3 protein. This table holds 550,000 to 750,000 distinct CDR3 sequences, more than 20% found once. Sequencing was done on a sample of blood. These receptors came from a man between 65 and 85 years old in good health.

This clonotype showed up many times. CDR3 in DNA: TGTGCCACCAGTGATTCGTCGGCAGCGAGACCTATGGAGACCCAGTACTTC. It codes for CATSDSSAARPMETQYF. The chain has TRBV24-1 and TRBJ2-5, with D unresolved. The V end lost 2 bases, the J end lost 5 bases, and 20 bases lay between the germline ends. Germline V gene data show CDR1 as KGHDR and CDR2 as SFDVKD. The CDR3 extends over 17 amino acids.

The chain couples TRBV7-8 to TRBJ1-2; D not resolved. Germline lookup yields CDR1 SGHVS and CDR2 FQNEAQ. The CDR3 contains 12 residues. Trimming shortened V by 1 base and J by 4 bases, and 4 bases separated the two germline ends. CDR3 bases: TGTGCCAGCAGCTTAGGGTTCTATGGCTACACCTTC. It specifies CASSLGFYGYTF.

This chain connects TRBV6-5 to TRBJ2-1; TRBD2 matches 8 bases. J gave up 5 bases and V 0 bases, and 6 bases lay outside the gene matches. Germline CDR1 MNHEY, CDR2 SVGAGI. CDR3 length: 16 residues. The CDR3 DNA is TGTGCCAGCAGTTACTCGTGGTTAGCGGGGCACAATGAGCAGTTCTTC. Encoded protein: CASSYSWLAGHNEQFF.

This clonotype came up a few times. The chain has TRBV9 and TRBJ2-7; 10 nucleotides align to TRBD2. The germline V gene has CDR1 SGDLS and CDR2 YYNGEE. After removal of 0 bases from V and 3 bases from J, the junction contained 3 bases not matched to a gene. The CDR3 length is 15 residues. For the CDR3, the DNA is TGTGCCAGCAGCGTAGATCAGCGGGAGGGCTACGAGCAGTACTTC. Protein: CASSVDQREGYEQYF.

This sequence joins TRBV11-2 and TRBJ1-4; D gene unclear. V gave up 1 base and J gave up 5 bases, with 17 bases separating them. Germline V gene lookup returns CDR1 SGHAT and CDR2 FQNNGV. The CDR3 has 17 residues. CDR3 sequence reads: CASSLGGFFSRNEKLFF. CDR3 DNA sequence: TGTGCCAGCAGCTTAGGAGGGTTTTTTTCAAGAAATGAAAAACTGTTTTTT.

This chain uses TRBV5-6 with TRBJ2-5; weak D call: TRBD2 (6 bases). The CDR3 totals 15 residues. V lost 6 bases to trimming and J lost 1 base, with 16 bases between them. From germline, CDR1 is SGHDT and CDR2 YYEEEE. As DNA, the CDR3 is TGTGCCAGCACGGGCTTTCCGGGAGCCCAAGAGACCCAGTACTTC. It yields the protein CASTGFPGAQETQYF.

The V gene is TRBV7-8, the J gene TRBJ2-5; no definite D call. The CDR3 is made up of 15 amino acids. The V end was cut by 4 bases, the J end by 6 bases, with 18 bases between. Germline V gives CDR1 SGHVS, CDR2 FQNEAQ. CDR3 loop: CASSSAGQKGKTQYF. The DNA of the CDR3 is TGTGCCAGCAGCTCCGCTGGGCAGAAAGGAAAGACCCAGTACTTC. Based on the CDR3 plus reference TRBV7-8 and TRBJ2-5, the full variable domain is GAGVSQSPRYKVAKRGQDVALRCDPISGHVSLFWYQQALGQGPEFLTYFQNEAQLDKSGLPSDRFFAERPEGSVSTLKIQRTQQEDSAVYLCASSSAGQKGKTQYFGPGTRLLVL.

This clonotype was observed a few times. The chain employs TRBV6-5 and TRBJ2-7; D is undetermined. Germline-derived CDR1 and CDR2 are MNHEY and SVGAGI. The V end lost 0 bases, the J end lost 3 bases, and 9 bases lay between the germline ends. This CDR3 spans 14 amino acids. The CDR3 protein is CASSYSARNYEQYF. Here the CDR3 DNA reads TGTGCCAGCAGTTACTCAGCCAGGAACTACGAGCAGTACTTC.

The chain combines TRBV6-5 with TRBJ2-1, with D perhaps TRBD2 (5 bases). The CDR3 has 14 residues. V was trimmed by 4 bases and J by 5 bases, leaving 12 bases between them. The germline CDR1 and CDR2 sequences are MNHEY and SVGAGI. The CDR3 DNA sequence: TGTGCCAGCAGTTTGTGGGGAGCCAACAATGAGCAGTTCTTC. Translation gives CASSLWGANNEQFF.

This chain's CDR3 is CASSYGLAGGEQFF. CDR3 nucleotide sequence: TGTGCCAGCAGCTATGGACTAGCGGGAGGTGAGCAGTTCTTC. This chain links TRBV7-3 with TRBJ2-1, with 14 nucleotides matching TRBD2. CDR3 length equals 14 residues. V dropped 4 bases and J dropped 9; count of bases not matched to a gene: 2. In germline, CDR1 is SGHTA, CDR2 FQGTGA.

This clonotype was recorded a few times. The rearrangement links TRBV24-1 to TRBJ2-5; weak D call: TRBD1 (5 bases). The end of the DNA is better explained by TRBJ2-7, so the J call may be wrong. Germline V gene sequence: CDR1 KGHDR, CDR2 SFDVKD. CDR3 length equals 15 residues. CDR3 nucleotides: TGTGCCACCATTCAGGGTGGGGTTGTCGTCTACGAGCAGTACTTC. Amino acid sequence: CATIQGGVVVYEQYF.

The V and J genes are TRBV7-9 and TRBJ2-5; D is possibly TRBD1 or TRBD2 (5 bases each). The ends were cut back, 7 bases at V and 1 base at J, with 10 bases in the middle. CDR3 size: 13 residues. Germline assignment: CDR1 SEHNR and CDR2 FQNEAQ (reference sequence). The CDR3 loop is CASIPGPQETQYF. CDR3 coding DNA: TGTGCCAGCATCCCGGGACCCCAAGAGACCCAGTACTTC.

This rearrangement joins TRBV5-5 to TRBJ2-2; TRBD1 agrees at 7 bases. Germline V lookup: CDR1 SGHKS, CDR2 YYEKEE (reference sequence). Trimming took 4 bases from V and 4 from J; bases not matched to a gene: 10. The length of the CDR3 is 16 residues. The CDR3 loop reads CASSIQTGQPTGELFF. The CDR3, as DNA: TGTGCCAGCAGCATACAAACGGGACAGCCCACCGGGGAGCTGTTTTTT.

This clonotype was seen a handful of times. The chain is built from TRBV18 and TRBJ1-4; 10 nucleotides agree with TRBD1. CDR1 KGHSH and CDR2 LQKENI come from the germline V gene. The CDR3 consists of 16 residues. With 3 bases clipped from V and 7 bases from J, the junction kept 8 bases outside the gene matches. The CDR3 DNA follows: TGTGCCAGCTCACCGCTTGACAGGGGGCATTCTGAAAAACTGTTTTTT. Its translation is CASSPLDRGHSEKLFF.

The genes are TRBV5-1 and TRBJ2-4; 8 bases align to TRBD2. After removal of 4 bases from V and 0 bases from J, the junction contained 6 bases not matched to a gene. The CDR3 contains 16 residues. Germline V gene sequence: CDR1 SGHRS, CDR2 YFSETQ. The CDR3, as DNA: TGCGCCAGCAGCCCCGGACTAGCATTAGCCAAAAACATTCAGTACTTC. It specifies CASSPGLALAKNIQYF.

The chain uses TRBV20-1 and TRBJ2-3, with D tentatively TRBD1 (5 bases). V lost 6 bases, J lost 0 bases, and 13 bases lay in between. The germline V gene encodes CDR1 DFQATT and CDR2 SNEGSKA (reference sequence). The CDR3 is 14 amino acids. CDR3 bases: TGCAGTGCCAACCCTACAGGAAGCACAGATACGCAGTATTTT. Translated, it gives CSANPTGSTDTQYF.

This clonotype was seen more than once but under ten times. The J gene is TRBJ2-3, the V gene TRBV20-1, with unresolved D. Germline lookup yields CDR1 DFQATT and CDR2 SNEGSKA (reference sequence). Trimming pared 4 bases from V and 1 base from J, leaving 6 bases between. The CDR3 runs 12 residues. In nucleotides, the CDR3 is TGCAGTGCTATTTCCGGCACAGATACGCAGTATTTT. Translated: CSAISGTDTQYF.

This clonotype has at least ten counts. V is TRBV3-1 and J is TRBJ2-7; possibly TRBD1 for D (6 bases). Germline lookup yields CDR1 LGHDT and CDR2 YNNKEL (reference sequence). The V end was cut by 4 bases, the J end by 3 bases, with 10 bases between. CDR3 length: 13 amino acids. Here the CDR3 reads CASSPGQNYEQYF. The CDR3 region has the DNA TGTGCCAGCAGCCCCGGACAGAACTACGAGCAGTACTTC.

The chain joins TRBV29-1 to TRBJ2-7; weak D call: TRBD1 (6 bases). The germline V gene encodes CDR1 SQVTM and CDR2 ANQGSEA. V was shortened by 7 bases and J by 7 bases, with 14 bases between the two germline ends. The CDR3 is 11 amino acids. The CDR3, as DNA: TGCAGCGCACAGGGCGATCGGGAGCAGTACTTC. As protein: CSAQGDREQYF.

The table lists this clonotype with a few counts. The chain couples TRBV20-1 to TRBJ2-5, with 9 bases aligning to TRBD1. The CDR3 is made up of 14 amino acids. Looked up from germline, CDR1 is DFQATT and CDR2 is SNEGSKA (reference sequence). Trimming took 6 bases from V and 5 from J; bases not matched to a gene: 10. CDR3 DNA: TGCAGTGCCATCAGGACAGGGGCGGGGGAGACCCAGTACTTC. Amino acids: CSAIRTGAGETQYF.

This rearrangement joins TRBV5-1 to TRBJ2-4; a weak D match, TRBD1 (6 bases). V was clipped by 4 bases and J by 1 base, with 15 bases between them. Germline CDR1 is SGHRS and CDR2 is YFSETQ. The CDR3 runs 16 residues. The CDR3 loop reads CASSEQGYMAKNIQYF. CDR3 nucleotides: TGCGCCAGCAGCGAACAGGGATATATGGCCAAAAACATTCAGTACTTC.

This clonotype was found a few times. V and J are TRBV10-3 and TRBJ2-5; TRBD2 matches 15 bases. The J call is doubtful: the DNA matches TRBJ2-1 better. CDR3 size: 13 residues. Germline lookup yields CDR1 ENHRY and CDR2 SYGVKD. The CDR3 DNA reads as TGTGCCATCAGGGGACTAGCGGGAGGTGAGCAGTTCTTC. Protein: CAIRGLAGGEQFF.

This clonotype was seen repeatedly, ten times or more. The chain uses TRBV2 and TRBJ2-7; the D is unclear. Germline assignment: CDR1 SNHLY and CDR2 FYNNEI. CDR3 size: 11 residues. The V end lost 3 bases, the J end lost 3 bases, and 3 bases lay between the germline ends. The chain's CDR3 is CASSDNYEQYF. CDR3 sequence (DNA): TGTGCCAGCAGTGACAACTACGAGCAGTACTTC.

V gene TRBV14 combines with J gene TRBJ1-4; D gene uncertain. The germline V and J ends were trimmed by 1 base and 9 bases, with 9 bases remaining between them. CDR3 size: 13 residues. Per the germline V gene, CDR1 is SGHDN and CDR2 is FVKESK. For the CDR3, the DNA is TGTGCCAGCAGCCAAGGGTTGTGGCAAAAACTGTTTTTT. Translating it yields CASSQGLWQKLFF.

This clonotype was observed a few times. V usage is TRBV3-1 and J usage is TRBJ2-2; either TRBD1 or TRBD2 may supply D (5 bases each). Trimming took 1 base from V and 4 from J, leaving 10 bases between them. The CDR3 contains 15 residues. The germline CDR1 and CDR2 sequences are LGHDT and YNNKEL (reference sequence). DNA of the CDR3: TGTGCCAGCAGCCAAGGAGGGGAGCTCACCGGGGAGCTGTTTTTT. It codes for CASSQGGELTGELFF.

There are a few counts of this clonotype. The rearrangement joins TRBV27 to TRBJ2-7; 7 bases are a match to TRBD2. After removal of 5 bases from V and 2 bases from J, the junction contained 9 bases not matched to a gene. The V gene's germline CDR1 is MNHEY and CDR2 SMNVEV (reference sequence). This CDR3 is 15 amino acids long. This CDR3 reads CASSPLASGTYEQYF. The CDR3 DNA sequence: TGTGCCAGCAGTCCGCTTGCTAGCGGTACCTACGAGCAGTACTTC.

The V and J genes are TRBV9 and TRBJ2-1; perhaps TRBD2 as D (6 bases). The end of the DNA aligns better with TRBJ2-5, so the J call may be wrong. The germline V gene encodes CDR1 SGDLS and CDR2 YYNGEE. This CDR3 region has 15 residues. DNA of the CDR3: TGTGCCAGCAGCGTAGAGGGACTGGAGGGGGAGACCCAGTACTTC. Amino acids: CASSVEGLEGETQYF.

The CDR3 spells CATSSIDDEQFF. The CDR3 DNA sequence: TGTGCCACCAGTAGTATAGACGATGAGCAGTTCTTC. The V gene is TRBV24-1, the J gene TRBJ2-1; unclear D gene. CDR3 length equals 12 residues. Germline CDR1 KGHDR, CDR2 SFDVKD. V gave up 6 bases and J gave up 8 bases, with 10 bases separating them.

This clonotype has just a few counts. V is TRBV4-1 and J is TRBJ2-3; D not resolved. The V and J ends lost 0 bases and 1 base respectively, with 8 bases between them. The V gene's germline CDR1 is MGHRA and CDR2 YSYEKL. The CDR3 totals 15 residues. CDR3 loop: CASSQDVDRTDTQYF. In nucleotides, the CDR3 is TGCGCCAGCAGCCAAGATGTCGACCGCACAGATACGCAGTATTTT.

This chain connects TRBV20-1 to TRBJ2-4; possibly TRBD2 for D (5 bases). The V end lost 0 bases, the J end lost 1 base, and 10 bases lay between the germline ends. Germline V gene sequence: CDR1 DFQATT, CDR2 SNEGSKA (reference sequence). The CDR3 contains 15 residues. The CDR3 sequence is CSARDIVAAKNIQYF. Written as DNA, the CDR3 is TGCAGTGCTAGAGATATCGTAGCGGCCAAAAACATTCAGTACTTC.

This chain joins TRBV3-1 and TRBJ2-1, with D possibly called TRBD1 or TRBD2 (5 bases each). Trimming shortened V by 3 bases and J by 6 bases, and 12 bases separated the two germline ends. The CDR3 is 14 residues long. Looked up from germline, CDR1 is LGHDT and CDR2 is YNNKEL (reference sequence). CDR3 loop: CASSQGDGRNEQFF. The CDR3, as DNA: TGTGCCAGCAGCCAGGGGGACGGGCGCAATGAGCAGTTCTTC.

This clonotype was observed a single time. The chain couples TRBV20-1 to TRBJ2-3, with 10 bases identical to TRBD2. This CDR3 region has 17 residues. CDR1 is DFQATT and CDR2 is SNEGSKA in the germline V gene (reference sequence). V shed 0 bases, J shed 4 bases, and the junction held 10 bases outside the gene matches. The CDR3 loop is CSARDPLAGAVPDTQYF. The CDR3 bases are TGCAGTGCTAGAGATCCCCTAGCGGGAGCGGTCCCAGATACGCAGTATTTT.